This TCR beta chain comes out of a study of human T cells and chemical hapten exposure. A remark on this clonotype: Its antigen is as yet unknown.

Time point defined: patch test 3, about 24 weeks after DPC sensitization. Stated treatment: therapeutic diphenylcyclopropenone sensitization with weekly scalp DPC. In TCRdb, the RACE reads were re-called with MiXCR into one record per CDR3 protein. There are 95,000 to 150,000 distinct CDR3 sequences in the sample; over 9% occur only once, and about 2.4% lies in the top ten. Per germline, CDR1 DFQATT and CDR2 SNEGSKA (reference sequence). This CDR3 comprises 13 residues. Trimming stripped 1 base from V and 4 bases from J, with 8 bases between. Findings and limits, study-wide: As patch test score rose, PT1 expanded TCR counts tended to rise as well.

The chain carries TRBV20-1 and TRBJ1-5; maybe TRBD1 (5 bases). The sample was whole blood, taken in connection with sensitization to the hapten diphenylcyclopropenone (DPC). This TCR was sampled from a woman aged 45-60 years with alopecia areata. Some clones in this sample may be carry-over from other donors' samples. The CDR3, as DNA: TGCAGTGCTAGAGCTGGGGGAAATCAGCCCCAGCATTTT. Translated, it gives CSARAGGNQPQHF.